The clone carrying this T cell receptor beta chain was observed a single time. These data originate in a study of control samples from healthy donors and cancer patients. The protocol was immunoSEQ multiplex PCR, while the TCRdb copy is restricted to in-frame clones and leaves out a portion. The repertoire has around 30,000 clones, approximately 94% of them found once; the top ten carry 5% to 8%. From germline, CDR1 is KGHDR and CDR2 SFDVKD. Between the trimmed V and J ends, which lost 3 bases and 3 bases, there was a span of 10 bases. The CDR3 contains 14 residues. The sample consisted of blood. The TCR originated in a man between 60 and 70 years old in good health. This chain uses TRBV24-1 with TRBJ1-1, with D uncertain. The CDR3 sequence: CATSDPTRYTEAFF. Written as DNA, the CDR3 is TGTGCCACCAGTGATCCAACACGCTACACTGAAGCTTTCTTT.